The rows below give T cell receptor beta chains drawn from one sample of a study of beta chain features in type 1 diabetes. Some clones are missing from TCRdb's copy, which holds only in-frame ones; the method was immunoSEQ multiplex PCR. This sample has a few hundred thousand clones, with around 10% found just once. Sequenced: central memory CD4+ T cells from blood. The receptors were sampled from a man aged 25 to 40 with type 1 diabetes. CDR3s include the opening cysteine and the closing phenylalanine or tryptophan. D genes are given only for firm matches. The size entry is marked missing in some rows and otherwise reads once, few, many or a size class.

d_call j_call v_call clone_size cdr3_aa cdr3_nt
NA TRBJ2-1 TRBV6-5 NA CASSYSTGEQFF TGTGCCAGCAGTTACTCGACCGGTGAGCAGTTCTTC
NA TRBJ2-2 TRBV5-1 few CASSLETGGLGELFF TGCGCCAGCAGCTTGGAGACAGGTGGACTCGGGGAGCTGTTTTTT
TRBD2 TRBJ2-1 TRBV6-5 few CASSTTSGTYNEQFF TGTGCCAGCAGCACGACTAGCGGAACCTACAATGAGCAGTTCTTC
NA TRBJ2-6 TRBV27 NA CASSLSLSGANVLTF TGTGCCAGCAGTTTAAGTCTCTCTGGGGCCAACGTCCTGACTTTC
TRBD1 TRBJ2-7 TRBV19 few CASSIAGDREFDEQYF TGTGCCAGTAGTATAGCCGGAGACAGGGAATTCGACGAGCAGTACTTC
NA TRBJ2-3 TRBV6-5 few CASSVRGGPDTQYF TGTGCCAGCAGTGTGAGAGGAGGACCAGATACGCAGTATTTT
TRBD2 TRBJ2-2 TRBV5-1 few CASSLTSGSNTGELFF TGCGCCAGCAGCTTAACAAGCGGGAGTAACACCGGGGAGCTGTTTTTT
NA TRBJ1-2 TRBV7-9 few CASSWAGGNYGYTF TGTGCCAGCAGCTGGGCTGGGGGCAACTATGGCTACACCTTC
NA TRBJ2-1 TRBV10-3 NA CAISEGQLHEQFF TGTGCCATCAGTGAGGGACAGCTCCATGAGCAGTTCTTC
NA TRBJ2-5 TRBV6-6 NA CASSLPGRGQETQYF TGTGCCAGCAGTTTGCCGGGGAGAGGGCAAGAGACCCAGTACTTC
TRBD1 TRBJ2-3 TRBV5-1 NA CASSPGQKSTDTQYF TGCGCCAGCAGCCCGGGACAGAAGAGCACAGATACGCAGTATTTT
TRBD1 TRBJ2-1 TRBV5-4 NA CAGTDPGSSYNEQFF TGTGCCGGGACAGACCCGGGGAGCTCCTACAATGAGCAGTTCTTC
TRBD2 TRBJ2-7 TRBV6-5 NA CASRETSYSYEQYF TGTGCCAGCCGAGAGACTAGCTACTCCTACGAGCAGTACTTC
TRBD2 TRBJ2-5 TRBV5-1 NA CASSLEWGLPNYELYF TGCGCCAGCAGCTTGGAATGGGGACTACCTAACTACGAGCTGTACTTC
NA TRBJ2-1 TRBV28 NA CASTPEGRDNEQFF TGTGCCAGCACCCCAGAGGGTCGGGACAATGAGCAGTTCTTC
NA TRBJ2-5 TRBV9 few CASSFSWGETQYF TGTGCCAGCAGTTTTTCGTGGGGCGAGACCCAGTACTTC